These 2 T cell receptor beta chains were sequenced from one sample in a study of T-cell memory formation after mild COVID-19. TCRdb reprocessed the 5' RACE reads with MiXCR, giving one entry per CDR3 protein. The sample carries some 48,000 distinct CDR3 sequences, 25% to 35% recorded once. Sequencing was carried out using PBMCs or a T cell subset sorted from them (not recorded which). Receptors originate from a man aged 18-30 years who had mild COVID-19 (a few samples of this study predate the infection). Cell type and time point are not known.

The chain is built from TRBV4-2 and TRBJ2-1, with TRBD2 identical over 9 bases. The V gene's germline CDR1 is LGHNA and CDR2 YNFKEQ. The CDR3 loop spans 18 amino acids. The V gene end was trimmed by 0 bases and the J gene end by 9 bases; junction bases not matched to a gene: 15. In DNA form, the CDR3 reads TGTGCCAGCAGCCAAGATCGTCCCATCGGCGGGGGGGCCAGTGAGCAGTTCTTC. Protein product: CASSQDRPIGGGASEQFF.

This clonotype was found a few times. The chain has TRBV9 and TRBJ2-3, with D perhaps matching TRBD1 (6 bases). The V end was cut by 1 base, the J end by 0 bases, with 6 bases between. Germline V CDR1 and CDR2: SGDLS, YYNGEE. This CDR3 contains 14 residues. In DNA form, the CDR3 reads TGTGCCAGCAGCGTAACAGGGAGCACAGATACGCAGTATTTT. Translating gives CASSVTGSTDTQYF.